These 18 T cell receptor beta chains share one sample of origin, sequenced in a study of neurological immune-mediated disorders. Time point denoted: technical triplicate 2. TCRdb redid the calling of the 5' RACE reads with MiXCR, one entry per CDR3 protein. The top ten clones hold around 4.5% of a sample with about 59,000 distinct CDR3 sequences, approximately 25% of them seen once. Sequencing was performed on PBMCs. The receptors were gathered from a man in his 60s with HTLV-1-associated myelopathy (HAM/TSP).

This clonotype was seen at least ten times. This chain links TRBV5-1 with TRBJ2-3, with TRBD2 matching over 12 bases. V gave up 4 bases and J gave up 2 bases; unmatched junction bases: 5. The germline gives CDR1 SGHRS, CDR2 YFSETQ. The CDR3 contains 16 residues. CDR3 sequence reads: CASSGGTSGHTDTQYF. The CDR3 coding sequence is TGCGCCAGCAGCGGCGGGACTAGCGGGCACACAGATACGCAGTATTTT.

This clonotype was detected ten times or more. The chain carries TRBV5-1 and TRBJ2-3, with 7 bases identical to TRBD1. The CDR3 has 14 amino acids. The V segment lost 4 bases and the J segment 2 bases; nucleotides outside the gene matches: 4. Germline V gene data show CDR1 as SGHRS and CDR2 as YFSETQ. The CDR3 sequence is CASSPGQNTDTQYF. The CDR3 DNA is TGCGCCAGCAGCCCGGGACAGAACACAGATACGCAGTATTTT.

This clonotype was detected many times. The genes are TRBV7-8 and TRBJ2-5; a possible D gene is TRBD1 (6 bases). The V and J ends lost 5 bases and 5 bases respectively, with 12 bases between them. The CDR3 covers 13 residues. The germline CDR1 and CDR2 sequences are SGHVS and FQNEAQ. The CDR3 DNA is TGTGCCAGCAGCCCGAGACAGGTGGAGACCCAGTACTTC. It translates to CASSPRQVETQYF.

This chain joins TRBV27 and TRBJ2-1; the match to TRBD2 covers 12 bases. This CDR3 spans 20 amino acids. V lost 5 bases to trimming and J lost 5 bases; unmatched junction nucleotides: 19. Germline V CDR1 and CDR2: MNHEY, SMNVEV (reference sequence). The CDR3 loop is CASSQTKLPGLAGMDNEQFF. CDR3 DNA: TGTGCCAGCAGTCAGACCAAGTTACCCGGACTAGCGGGGATGGACAATGAGCAGTTCTTC.

In its sample, this clonotype was seen many times. The genes are TRBV25-1 and TRBJ2-7, with 7 bases aligning to TRBD2. The length of the CDR3 is 16 residues. The junction had 6 bases not matched to a gene; V was cut back by 1 base and J by 0 bases. Germline V gives CDR1 MGHDK, CDR2 SYGVNS. CDR3 sequence reads: CASSEFFASGSYEQYF. For the CDR3, the DNA is TGTGCCAGCAGTGAATTCTTTGCTAGCGGCTCCTACGAGCAGTACTTC.

This clonotype was picked up many times. The chain uses TRBV4-2 and TRBJ2-7; D unresolved. The CDR3 runs to 12 residues. Germline values: CDR1 LGHNA, CDR2 YNFKEQ. V gave up 3 bases and J gave up 7 bases, with 10 bases separating them. DNA of the CDR3: TGTGCCAGCAGCCAGGGCGGCTGGGAGCAGTACTTC. It translates to CASSQGGWEQYF.

This chain links TRBV29-1 with TRBJ2-1; weak D call: TRBD1 (5 bases). Trimming took 6 bases from V and 0 from J, leaving 12 bases between them. CDR3 length: 14 amino acids. Germline CDR1 reads SQVTM; CDR2 reads ANQGSEA. CDR3 sequence: CSVLTDSSYNEQFF. CDR3 DNA sequence: TGCAGCGTCCTCACAGACAGCTCCTACAATGAGCAGTTCTTC.

With respect to this clonotype: The germline gene is not matched at one end of the junction; a read error may be the cause. V is TRBV20-1 and J is TRBJ2-3; D is unresolved. The CDR3 sequence is 13 residues long. Germline lookup yields CDR1 DFQATT and CDR2 SNEGSKA (reference sequence). CDR3 DNA: TGCAGTGCTGGAGATCTCAAAGTAGATACGCAGTATTTT. This encodes CSAGDLKVDTQYF.

This clonotype has a count of ten or more. V and J are TRBV29-1 and TRBJ2-5; tentatively, D is TRBD2 (6 bases). Trimming removed 7 bases from V and 5 bases from J, with 14 bases in between. CDR3 length: 12 amino acids. The germline CDR1 and CDR2 sequences are SQVTM and ANQGSEA. Written as DNA, the CDR3 is TGCAGCGCCCACACTAGCTCCGAGACCCAGTACTTC. It yields the protein CSAHTSSETQYF.

By sample fraction, this clonotype is medium-sized. The chain carries TRBV5-1 and TRBJ2-3; 9 nucleotides align to TRBD2. Per the germline V gene, CDR1 is SGHRS and CDR2 is YFSETQ. V shed 2 bases and J 0 bases; nucleotides not matched to a gene: 4. The CDR3 length is 16 residues. The CDR3 sequence is CASSFGTSQSTDTQYF. The CDR3 DNA is TGCGCCAGCAGCTTCGGGACTAGCCAAAGCACAGATACGCAGTATTTT.

By sample share, this clonotype is medium-sized. Sequence at one end of the junction differs from germline and may be a read error. The V gene is TRBV5-1, the J gene TRBJ1-1; D remains unclear. Germline V gene data show CDR1 as SGHRS and CDR2 as YFSETQ. This CDR3 comprises 13 residues. CDR3 in DNA: TGCGCCAGCACCTTGACCCTGAACACTGAAGCTTTCTTT. Protein product: CASTLTLNTEAFF.

V gene TRBV10-2 combines with J gene TRBJ2-3; D unresolved. V lost 3 bases and J 2 bases, leaving 9 bases between the germline ends. Germline CDR1 WSHSY, CDR2 SAAADI. CDR3 length: 14 residues. The CDR3 region has the DNA TGCGCCAGCAGTGATCGGGCGGACACAGATACGCAGTATTTT. Encoded protein: CASSDRADTDTQYF.

For this clonotype: Compared with germline, one end of the junction differs, possibly owing to a read error. The J gene is TRBJ2-3, the V gene TRBV20-1; D call uncertain. The V gene's germline CDR1 is DFQATT and CDR2 SNEGSKA (reference sequence). CDR3 length equals 14 residues. CDR3 DNA sequence: TGCAGTGCCCCCACCGGCTTTTTCACAGATACGCAGCATTTC. Translation gives CSAPTGFFTDTQHF.

This clonotype showed up many times. As DNA, the CDR3 is TGCAGTGCTAGAGACCCAAACAATGAGCAGTTCTTC. Translation: CSARDPNNEQFF. This sequence joins TRBV20-1 and TRBJ2-1; D remains unclear. Trimming cost V 0 bases and J 5 bases, with 5 bases left between them. The germline CDR1 and CDR2 sequences are DFQATT and SNEGSKA (reference sequence). This CDR3 spans 12 amino acids.

The chain recombines TRBV7-2 with TRBJ2-1; possibly TRBD2 for D (6 bases). This CDR3 is 12 amino acids long. The V and J ends lost 5 bases and 8 bases respectively, with 10 bases between them. CDR1 and CDR2 (germline): SGHTA, FQGNSA. The CDR3 sequence: CASSQTGDEQFF. The CDR3 DNA reads TGTGCCAGCAGCCAAACGGGGGATGAGCAGTTCTTC.

This clonotype was recorded at least ten times. This rearrangement joins TRBV29-1 to TRBJ1-1; D is unresolved. This CDR3 contains 13 residues. The ends were cut back, 2 bases at V and 1 base at J, with 8 bases in the middle. The germline V gene has CDR1 SQVTM and CDR2 ANQGSEA. CDR3 amino acids: CSVEKGRNTEAFF. The CDR3 coding sequence is TGCAGCGTTGAAAAGGGAAGGAACACTGAAGCTTTCTTT. Combining the CDR3 with reference TRBV29-1 and TRBJ1-1 gives the whole variable domain SAVISQKPSRDICQRGTSLTIQCQVDSQVTMMFWYRQQPGQSLTLIATANQGSEATYESGFVIDKFPISRPNLTFSTLTVSNMSPEDSSIYLCSVEKGRNTEAFFGQGTRLTVV.

The CDR3 bases are TGTGCCAGCAGATCCGGGGGTCGGGATACGCAGTATTTT. Translation: CASRSGGRDTQYF. The V and J genes are TRBV11-2 and TRBJ2-3, with D tentatively TRBD2 (6 bases). Germline V gene data show CDR1 as SGHAT and CDR2 as FQNNGV. The CDR3 runs to 13 residues. With 6 bases removed from V and 6 bases from J, the gap between germline ends came to 13 bases.

This clonotype was picked up one time. The chain employs TRBV10-2 and TRBJ1-1; D is unresolved. The CDR3 consists of 11 residues. V shed 6 bases and J shed 7 bases, with 9 bases lying between them. Per the germline V gene, CDR1 is WSHSY and CDR2 is SAAADI. In DNA, the CDR3 is TGCGCCAGCAGAACCCATTTTGAAGCTTTCTTT. This codes for CASRTHFEAFF.